This T cell receptor beta chain appears in the sequencing data of a study of cytomegalovirus exposure and HLA in healthy donors. Study background: Sequencing of 150 million to 200 million T cells in an earlier analysis found approximately 120 million unique TCR beta sequences.

The primer mix had 60 Vbeta and 13 Jbeta primers. Produced via immunoSEQ multiplex PCR; TCRdb's table is partial and in-frame only. Here the sample spans 180,000 or so clones, 75% to 80% being singletons. The V segment lost 4 bases and the J segment 4 bases; nucleotides outside the gene matches: 18. Germline CDR1 reads SGHDT; CDR2 reads YYEEEE. This CDR3 region has 19 residues. Study-wide findings and caveats: The classifier reportedly diagnosed cytomegalovirus status with high sensitivity and specificity. In a later analysis, parvovirus B19, influenza, CMV and Epstein-Barr virus appeared linked to several top co-occurrence clusters. Later analysis associated a missense DCLRE1C variant with TCR beta V- and J-gene trimming.

As concerns this clone: Its target is unknown.

This receptor was obtained from a female donor in good health and CMV-seronegative. Input material: PBMCs. The chain carries TRBV5-6 and TRBJ2-1, with 9 nucleotides matching TRBD2. CDR3 protein: CASSPQRASGLAGYNEQFF. DNA of the CDR3: TGTGCCAGCAGCCCGCAACGTGCAAGCGGGCTAGCGGGGTACAATGAGCAGTTCTTC.